This is a list of T cell receptor beta chains from one sample in a study of blood T cell repertoires in COVID-19. Only in-frame clones appear in the TCRdb table, and some are missing; sequencing was by immunoSEQ multiplex PCR. The sample has about 24,000 clones, about 73% seen once. The sample comprised peripheral blood. The receptor set was obtained from a human donor in a cohort sampled during active or convalescent COVID-19. CDR3s include the opening cysteine and the closing phenylalanine or tryptophan. D genes are given only for firm matches. Size is omitted from some rows. Given values are once, few, many or a class for expanded clones.

TRBJ2-2	TRBV24-1	TRBD1	.	TGTGCCACCAGTGACCCGGGACAGGGAAACACCGGGGAGCTGTTTTTT	CATSDPGQGNTGELFF
TRBJ1-6	TRBV12-3/TRBV12-4	.	.	TGTGCCAGCAGCGACAGAGCATCTGTAACCCTCCACTTT	CASSDRASVTLHF
TRBJ2-3	TRBV28	TRBD2	.	TGTGCCAGCACCCGGGACTACACAGATACGCAGTATTTT	CASTRDYTDTQYF
TRBJ1-4	TRBV25-1	TRBD1	.	TGTGCCAGCAGCCGGGACAGGAATGAAAAACTGTTTTTT	CASSRDRNEKLFF
TRBJ2-5	TRBV5-1	.	once	TGCGCCAGCTCCCTGTCGGGGACCCAGTACTTC	CASSLSGTQYF
TRBJ2-3	TRBV24-1	TRBD1	.	TGTGCCACCAGTGATCGCCGGGACAGGGTACTCGATACGCAGTATTTT	CATSDRRDRVLDTQYF
TRBJ1-5	TRBV6-5	TRBD1	.	TGTGCCAGCAGTTACGCAGGGGGCGCAAACCAGCCCCAGCATTTT	CASSYAGGANQPQHF
TRBJ2-7	TRBV2	TRBD1	many	TGTGCCAGCAGTTACATACCGGGACAGGTGAACTCCTACGAGCAGTACTTC	CASSYIPGQVNSYEQYF
TRBJ1-3	TRBV28	.	.	TGTGCCAGCCTCGACAGCTCTGGAAACACCATATATTTT	CASLDSSGNTIYF
TRBJ2-1	TRBV9	TRBD2	.	TGTGCCAGCAGCGTAGATAGCGGGAGGGCCTACAATGAGCAGTTCTTC	CASSVDSGRAYNEQFF
TRBJ2-5	TRBV9	TRBD2	.	TGTGCCAGCAGCGTTGGAACTAGCGGGGGGTCGGAGACCCAGTACTTC	CASSVGTSGGSETQYF
TRBJ2-7	TRBV7-2	.	.	TGTGCCAGCAGTCTGGAATCACAGCTCTACGAGCAGTACTTC	CASSLESQLYEQYF
TRBJ1-4	TRBV14	TRBD1	.	TGTGCCAGCAGCCACCTACAGGGGGCAGGGGAAAAACTGTTTTTT	CASSHLQGAGEKLFF
TRBJ1-3	TRBV5-4	TRBD1	.	TGTGCCAGCAGCTTGGGGACCGGGACAGTCGCTGGAAACACCATATATTTT	CASSLGTGTVAGNTIYF
TRBJ1-6	TRBV29-1	.	.	TGCAGCGTTTCGAGCCGAACGGATTCACCCCTCCACTTT	CSVSSRTDSPLHF
TRBJ1-1	TRBV3-1/TRBV3-2	.	.	TGTGCCAGCAGCCAAGAAGTCAAGTCCTATCTCCCTGAAGCTTTCTTT	CASSQEVKSYLPEAFF
TRBJ1-2	TRBV30	TRBD1	once	TGTGCCTGGGGTAGGGACAGGCCCTATGGCTACACCTTC	CAWGRDRPYGYTF
TRBJ2-1	TRBV9	TRBD2	.	TGTGCCAGCAGCCGTCTACTAGCGACCACATACAATGAGCAGTTCTTC	CASSRLLATTYNEQFF
TRBJ1-1	TRBV7-6	.	.	TGTGCCAGCAGAACAGGGACGGTTGCTTTCTTT	CASRTGTVAFF
TRBJ1-2	TRBV2	.	.	TGTGCCAGCAGTCCAGGCAGGGTCTATGGCTACACCTTC	CASSPGRVYGYTF
TRBJ2-2	TRBV7-9	TRBD2	.	TGTGCCAGCAGCTTTCTAGCGGACACCGGGGAGCTGTTTTTT	CASSFLADTGELFF
TRBJ1-1	TRBV18	TRBD1	.	TGTGCCAGCTCTCAGGGGGAGAACACTGAAGCTTTCTTT	CASSQGENTEAFF
TRBJ1-5	TRBV28	.	.	TGTGCCAGCACCCTAAGGGGAGGGGGGTATCAGCCCCAGCATTTT	CASTLRGGGYQPQHF
TRBJ1-1	TRBV4-1	TRBD1	.	TGCGCCAGCAGCCAACAGGGGGCTCTCGCTGAAGCTTTCTTT	CASSQQGALAEAFF
TRBJ1-2	TRBV2	.	.	TGTGCCAGCAGTGGGCCTCCTAACTATGGCTACACCTTC	CASSGPPNYGYTF
TRBJ2-7	TRBV5-1	.	.	TGCGCCAGCAGCTTGGCCTGGGACTCAAGCTACGAGCAGTACTTC	CASSLAWDSSYEQYF
TRBJ2-2	TRBV4-2	.	.	TGTGCCAGCAGCCAAGATGGGCAGGGGCGCCCGGCCGGGGAGCTGTTTTTT	CASSQDGQGRPAGELFF
TRBJ1-5	TRBV2	TRBD1	few	TGTGCCAGCAGTTTTCAAAGGACAGGGGGATCGGGCGATCAGCCCCAGCATTTT	CASSFQRTGGSGDQPQHF
TRBJ1-4	TRBV3-1/TRBV3-2	TRBD1	.	TGTGCCAGCAGCCAAGGTGGGACAGCTCGGAATGAAAAACTGTTTTTT	CASSQGGTARNEKLFF
TRBJ2-3	TRBV28	TRBD2	once	TGTGCCAGCAGTTTCCCTAGCGGGGGGGTCCCTACAGATACGCAGTATTTT	CASSFPSGGVPTDTQYF
TRBJ2-7	TRBV28	.	.	TGTGCCAGCAGTTTCCCCGACGGACACCACGAGCAGTACTTC	CASSFPDGHHEQYF
TRBJ2-1	TRBV14	.	once	TGTGCCAGCAGTAACAAGCGGGAGCAGTTCTTC	CASSNKREQFF
TRBJ2-7	TRBV11-2	.	.	TGTGCCAGCAGCTCCGCGCTCTCCTACGAGCAGTACTTC	CASSSALSYEQYF
TRBJ1-1	TRBV7-6	.	.	TGTGCCAGCAGCTTAGGGGGGGTGACTGAAGCTTTCTTT	CASSLGGVTEAFF
TRBJ2-7	TRBV6-2/TRBV6-3	.	medium-sized	TGTGCCAGCAGCCATATTTCCTACGAGCAGTACTTC	CASSHISYEQYF
TRBJ2-5	TRBV19	.	.	TGTGCCAGTAGCTGGAGGGGTCAAGAGACCCAGTACTTC	CASSWRGQETQYF
TRBJ1-4	TRBV5-1	TRBD1	.	TGCGCCAGCCACGACAGGGCTGAAAAACTGTTTTTT	CASHDRAEKLFF
TRBJ1-2	TRBV29-1	TRBD1	.	TGCAGCGTAGCCGGGACAGGGGGCCCCTATGGCTACACCTTC	CSVAGTGGPYGYTF
TRBJ2-5	TRBV7-2	.	.	TGTGCCAGCAGCCCACCCGGAGAGACCCAGTACTTC	CASSPPGETQYF
TRBJ1-1	TRBV7-8	.	.	TGTGCCAGCAGCTGGGCACCGGGGAGCACTGAAGCTTTCTTT	CASSWAPGSTEAFF
TRBJ2-6	TRBV19	.	.	TGTGCCAGTAGTATGGTCCGGTCCTCTGGGGCCAACGTCCTGACTTTC	CASSMVRSSGANVLTF
TRBJ1-1	TRBV19	.	.	TGTGCCAGTAGTCAAAGACAGTTCCACCTGGGCACTGAAGCTTTCTTT	CASSQRQFHLGTEAFF
TRBJ1-1	TRBV19	.	.	TGTGCCAGTAGTATTAGGACAGAAGAGCCTGAAGCTTTCTTT	CASSIRTEEPEAFF
TRBJ1-6	TRBV3-1/TRBV3-2	TRBD1	.	TGTGCCAGCAGCCCATCAGCGGGACAGGGGCCCCCCCTCCACTTT	CASSPSAGQGPPLHF
TRBJ2-7	TRBV27	TRBD2	.	TGTGCCAGCAGTCTTAATCGAGCGGGAGTCTACGAGCAGTACTTC	CASSLNRAGVYEQYF
TRBJ1-3	TRBV14	.	.	TGTGCCAGCAGCGATCGGACTCTCTCCTCTGGAAACACCATATATTTT	CASSDRTLSSGNTIYF
TRBJ2-1	TRBV7-9	TRBD2	medium-sized	TGTGCCAGCAGCTTATCGGTAGCGGGAGTGGAGCAGTTCTTC	CASSLSVAGVEQFF
TRBJ2-6	TRBV7-2	.	.	TGTGCCAGCAGCCGCTACACTATTTCTGGGGCCAACGTCCTGACTTTC	CASSRYTISGANVLTF
TRBJ2-3	TRBV7-8	.	.	TGTGCCAGCAGCGTATCTCCTGGGAGTACAGATACGCAGTATTTT	CASSVSPGSTDTQYF
TRBJ2-1	TRBV10-2	TRBD2	.	TGCGCCAGTGCGGCAGCGGGGGACCCACAGGGAGATTGGGAGCAGTTCTTC	CASAAAGDPQGDWEQFF
TRBJ2-6	TRBV5-1	.	.	TGCGCCAGCTCAGGGTTGCTGGGGGCCAACGTCCTGACTTTC	CASSGLLGANVLTF
TRBJ1-2	TRBV4-2	.	.	TGTGCCAGCAGCCAAGCTTTGGGGCGGTTTAACTATGGCTACACCTTC	CASSQALGRFNYGYTF
TRBJ2-3	TRBV5-1	TRBD2	.	TGCGCCAGCAGAGGAGAGGGACTAGGGGCCCCAGATACGCAGTATTTT	CASRGEGLGAPDTQYF
TRBJ1-5	TRBV3-1/TRBV3-2	TRBD1	.	TGTGCCAGCAGCCAAGGGGTGACAGGGGGGCGTCAGCCCCAGCATTTT	CASSQGVTGGRQPQHF
TRBJ1-2	TRBV7-9	TRBD1	.	TGTGCCAGCAGGGTGGGACAGGACGGCTATGGCTACACCTTC	CASRVGQDGYGYTF